One and the same sample provided the 12 T cell receptor beta chains below, sequenced in a study of cytomegalovirus exposure and HLA in healthy donors. With 60 Vbeta and 13 Jbeta primers, the PCR was carried out. Data came from immunoSEQ multiplex PCR; TCRdb stores just in-frame clones and leaves some out. The table has more than 150,000 clones, 65% to 85% seen once. The material sequenced was PBMCs. The receptors here all came from a man aged 50-59 years in good health and CMV-seropositive.

The rearrangement joins TRBV5-6 to TRBJ2-7, with D possibly matching TRBD1 (5 bases). V shed 0 bases and J shed 11 bases, with 12 bases lying between them. The germline V gene has CDR1 SGHDT and CDR2 YYEEEE. The CDR3 covers 12 residues. The CDR3: CASSLAGIPKYF. Written as DNA, the CDR3 is TGTGCCAGCAGCTTGGCAGGGATTCCTAAGTACTTC.

V and J are TRBV7-9 and TRBJ2-1; the D gene is possibly TRBD2 (5 bases). V lost 1 base, J lost 10 bases, and 11 bases lay in between. This CDR3 is built from 13 residues. CDR1 is SEHNR, CDR2 FQNEAQ, per germline (reference sequence). As DNA, the CDR3 is TGTGCCAGCAGCTTAGAGAGCGGTGGGGAGCAGTTCTTC. It codes for CASSLESGGEQFF.

The sample holds a few counts of this clone. The chain couples TRBV7-6 to TRBJ2-7; TRBD1 is a possible D gene (6 bases). From germline, CDR1 is SGHVS and CDR2 FNYEAQ. V lost 4 bases to trimming and J lost 2 bases, with 12 bases between them. The CDR3 loop spans 14 amino acids. The CDR3 DNA follows: TGTGCCAGCAGCTACCAGACAGGTCCCTACGAGCAGTACTTC. Translation: CASSYQTGPYEQYF.

This CDR3 reads CASSLPGGGNTIYF. In DNA form, the CDR3 reads TGCGCCAGCAGCTTGCCCGGAGGTGGAAACACCATATATTTT. J is TRBJ1-3 and V is TRBV5-1, with no clear D. This CDR3 has 14 amino acids. The V end was cut by 1 base, the J end by 3 bases, with 8 bases between. Germline V gene sequence: CDR1 SGHRS, CDR2 YFSETQ.

The rearrangement uses TRBV11-2 and TRBJ1-2; 8 bases align to TRBD1. V lost 4 bases and J lost 4; bases outside the gene matches: 2. Germline assignment: CDR1 SGHAT and CDR2 FQNNGV. The CDR3 runs 13 residues. The CDR3 nucleotides are TGTGCCAGCAGCTCAGGGGGCGGCTATGGCTACACCTTC. Translation: CASSSGGGYGYTF.

This chain uses TRBV7-3 with TRBJ2-1; 7 bases agree with TRBD2. Germline CDR1 reads SGHTA; CDR2 reads FQGTGA. V lost 1 base and J lost 3; bases outside the gene matches: 6. The CDR3 runs 16 residues. The CDR3 bases are TGTGCCAGCAGCTTAAAGGCGGGAGAGGTCTACAATGAGCAGTTCTTC. As protein: CASSLKAGEVYNEQFF.

This clone has only a few counts. The J gene is TRBJ2-3, the V gene TRBV15, with 7 bases matching TRBD1. V lost 0 bases to trimming and J lost 3 bases; unmatched junction nucleotides: 3. This CDR3 is built from 15 residues. Germline V CDR1 and CDR2: LNHNV, YYDKDF (reference sequence). CDR3: CATSRDRTGTDTQYF. CDR3 in DNA: TGTGCCACCAGCAGAGATAGGACAGGAACAGATACGCAGTATTTT.

The J gene is TRBJ2-7, the V gene TRBV9, with TRBD2 matching over 13 bases. V lost 4 bases to trimming and J lost 4 bases; unmatched junction nucleotides: 5. CDR3 length: 15 residues. From germline, CDR1 is SGDLS and CDR2 YYNGEE. This chain's CDR3 is CASSPGTSGTYEQYF. The DNA of the CDR3 is TGTGCCAGCAGCCCTGGGACTAGCGGGACATACGAGCAGTACTTC. The entire variable domain, with the rest obtained from reference TRBV9 and TRBJ2-7, is as follows: DSGVTQTPKHLITATGQRVTLRCSPRSGDLSVYWYQQSLDQGLQFLIQYYNGEERAKGNILERFSAQQFPDLHSELNLSSLELGDSALYFCASSPGTSGTYEQYFGPGTRLTVT.

The chain recombines TRBV10-3 with TRBJ2-3; TRBD2 matches 8 bases. From germline, CDR1 is ENHRY and CDR2 SYGVKD. CDR3 size: 13 residues. The ends lost 10 bases at V and 6 bases at J; junction bases unmatched: 9. As DNA, the CDR3 is TGTGCCACCAGGGTTAGCGGGGAGGATACGCAGTATTTT. Its translation: CATRVSGEDTQYF.

As DNA, the CDR3 is TGTGCCATCCGGACAGGATACGGTCAGCCCCAGCATTTT. This gives the protein CAIRTGYGQPQHF. This chain joins TRBV10-3 and TRBJ1-5; TRBD1 agrees at 7 bases. Germline loops: CDR1 ENHRY, CDR2 SYGVKD. V lost 8 bases and J lost 6; bases outside the gene matches: 7. The CDR3 is made up of 13 amino acids.

This clone was seen just once. The V and J genes are TRBV19 and TRBJ2-3, with 8 positions matching TRBD2. The CDR3 has 18 amino acids. The germline CDR1 and CDR2 sequences are LNHDA and SQIVND (reference sequence). With 4 bases clipped from V and 2 bases from J, the junction kept 14 bases outside the gene matches. The CDR3 DNA is TGTGCCAGTAGTACCCGGGGGGGTCCCCTTCGTCCCACAGATACGCAGTATTTT. Encoded protein: CASSTRGGPLRPTDTQYF.

The genes are TRBV30 and TRBJ1-3; unclear D gene. V was cut by 1 base and J by 9 bases, with 13 bases left in between. The CDR3 contains 13 residues. CDR1 is GTSNPN and CDR2 is SVGIG in the germline V gene (reference sequence). Here the CDR3 reads CAWSGGLEGTIYF. The CDR3 coding sequence is TGTGCCTGGAGTGGAGGACTGGAAGGCACCATATATTTT.